One T cell receptor (beta chain) is described in this entry. The table came from immunoSEQ multiplex PCR; TCRdb's copy has only in-frame clones and leaves some out. This table has more than 45,000 clones, about 92% appearing once. Germline-derived CDR1 and CDR2 are SGHAT and FQDESV (reference sequence). CDR3 length: 13 residues. V was pared by 4 bases and J by 1 base, with 8 bases between. The sample originates from a study of T cell changes during pregnancy in multiple sclerosis. This receptor was taken from a female donor in good health, enrolled as a control in a pregnancy study. The chain links TRBV11-1 to TRBJ2-7; maybe TRBD1 (6 bases). This material consisted of CD4+ T cells from peripheral blood mononuclear cells, taken in the second trimester of pregnancy. CDR3 nucleotide sequence: TGTGCCAGCAGCTCCCAGGGGTCCTACGAGCAGTACTTC. Protein sequence: CASSSQGSYEQYF.